These 10 T cell receptor beta chains were all obtained from the same sample, sequenced in a study of blood T cells in healthy people across ages. Then a second PCR, running roughly 7 to 11 cycles, was carried out with a sample-barcoded 5' primer and a J-beta primer mix. MiXCR was run by TCRdb on the 5' RACE reads, yielding one entry per CDR3 protein. The repertoire holds about 730,000 distinct CDR3 sequences, roughly 43% seen once, with more than 20% in the top ten. The specimen was blood. Source of these receptors: a woman aged 55-70 years in good health.

This clonotype was counted at least ten times. J is TRBJ2-7 and V is TRBV11-1; TRBD2 matches at 8 bases. J was trimmed by 3 bases and V by 5 bases; bases with no gene match: 12. Germline V gives CDR1 SGHAT, CDR2 FQDESV (reference sequence). The CDR3 length is 16 residues. As DNA, the CDR3 is TGTGCCAGCAGCCCAATCCCGGCGGGAGGAGACTACGAGCAGTACTTC. It translates to CASSPIPAGGDYEQYF.

This clonotype was recorded a few times. A read error may be the cause here, since a much bigger clone is one base away. This chain links TRBV3-1 with TRBJ2-7; perhaps TRBD2 as D (5 bases). This CDR3 comprises 12 residues. Germline-derived CDR1 and CDR2 are LGHDT and YNNKEL (reference sequence). CDR3 coding DNA: TGTGCCAGCAGCCAAGGAGACTACGAGCGGTACTTC. As protein: CASSQGDYERYF.

The V gene is TRBV9, the J gene TRBJ2-5, with D possibly being TRBD1 (7 bases). The DNA end is more similar to TRBJ2-7, so the J call may be wrong. This CDR3 is 13 amino acids long. Germline CDR1 and CDR2: SGDLS and YYNGEE. CDR3 nucleotide sequence: TGTGCCAGCAGCGTGACAGGGAGGAACGAGCAGTACTTC. Protein product: CASSVTGRNEQYF.

This clonotype occurred many times. The V and J genes are TRBV6-5 and TRBJ2-7, with D unresolved. V dropped 0 bases and J dropped 1 base, with 7 bases sitting between them. The germline V gene encodes CDR1 MNHEY and CDR2 SVGAGI. This CDR3 spans 14 amino acids. The DNA for the CDR3 is TGTGCCAGCAGTTACTCCGGCGGATCCTACGAGCAGTACTTC. This codes for CASSYSGGSYEQYF.

At least ten counts were recorded for this clonotype. The chain couples TRBV12-3 or TRBV12-4 to TRBJ2-5; D remains unclear. The CDR3 has 12 residues. V gave up 6 bases and J gave up 6 bases, with 11 bases separating them. In DNA form, the CDR3 reads TGTGCCAGCAGGAGGACCCCCAAGACCCAGTACTTC. Amino acid sequence: CASRRTPKTQYF.

This clonotype was seen at least ten times. The rearrangement uses TRBV20-1 and TRBJ2-5, with 10 bases identical to TRBD2. Germline V gene sequence: CDR1 DFQATT, CDR2 SNEGSKA (reference sequence). Trimming removed 7 bases from V and 5 bases from J; junction bases left unmatched: 16. This CDR3 is built from 16 residues. CDR3 DNA: TGCAGTGTTGACACTGGACTAGCGGCTCCTCACGAGACCCAGTACTTC. Translating it yields CSVDTGLAAPHETQYF.

Note on this clonotype: This could be a read error, since a much larger clone is one nucleotide away. CDR3 DNA sequence: TGTGCCGTCAGTGAGAGAGTCGGGGCGGGTTCCTACGAGCAGTACTTC. It encodes CAVSERVGAGSYEQYF. The chain recombines TRBV10-3 with TRBJ2-7; D may correspond to TRBD1 or TRBD2 (5 bases each). CDR3 length: 16 residues. The V gene's germline CDR1 is ENHRY and CDR2 SYGVKD.

The chain recombines TRBV5-1 with TRBJ2-7; 7 bases align to TRBD1. V was pared by 0 bases and J by 0 bases, with 3 bases of the junction left unmatched. The CDR3 totals 15 residues. Per germline, CDR1 SGHRS and CDR2 YFSETQ. CDR3 DNA sequence: TGCGCCAGCAGCTTGGGCGGACAGGCCTCCTACGAGCAGTACTTC. Translation gives CASSLGGQASYEQYF. Supplemented by reference TRBV5-1 and TRBJ2-7, the full variable domain reads KAGVTQTPRYLIKTRGQQVTLSCSPISGHRSVSWYQQTPGQGLQFLFEYFSETQRNKGNFPGRFSGRQFSNSRSEMNVSTLELGDSALYLCASSLGGQASYEQYFGPGTRLTVT.

CDR3 residues: CASISYRVRNTDTQYF. Here the CDR3 DNA reads TGTGCCAGCATCTCATATCGGGTCAGGAACACAGATACGCAGTATTTT. The chain uses TRBV6-2 or TRBV6-3 and TRBJ2-3; D ambiguous. CDR1 and CDR2 (germline): MNHEY, SVGEGT. CDR3 length equals 16 residues. Trimming stripped 7 bases from V and 2 bases from J, with 19 bases between.

V is TRBV10-3 and J is TRBJ2-1; 7 nucleotides align to TRBD1. Germline V gene lookup returns CDR1 ENHRY and CDR2 SYGVKD. The length of the CDR3 is 14 residues. V was clipped by 5 bases and J by 9 bases; unmatched bases: 10. The CDR3 region has the DNA TGTGCCATCAGTCGGGACAGTGGGGCAAGTGAGCAGTTCTTC. Its protein product is CAISRDSGASEQFF.